This T cell receptor (beta chain) was recorded in a study of blood T cell repertoires in COVID-19. Study context: Material from acute and convalescent COVID-19 was sourced from the United States, Italy and Spain. From T cells, B-cell-depleted T cells, or PBMCs came the material, which was cDNA or gDNA.

Study processing details: Quantification of nucleated cells was approximated via reference gene primer amplification. Sequencing used immunoSEQ multiplex PCR; TCRdb keeps in-frame clones, though not all of them. For V, J and clone size, that table is used; D and trimming come from the DNA. The table includes fewer than 500,000 clones, 81% detected once. This CDR3 is 14 amino acids long. Germline loops: CDR1 MDHEN, CDR2 SYDVKM. With 5 bases clipped from V and 6 bases from J, the junction kept 3 bases outside the gene matches. The clonotype originates from a human donor with acute or convalescent COVID-19. The donor label of this sample is uncertain. The sequenced material came from peripheral blood. The J gene is TRBJ2-3, the V gene TRBV28; 12 nucleotides line up with TRBD2. CDR3 in amino acids: CASSLAGGRDTQYF. Here the CDR3 DNA reads TGTGCCAGCAGTCTAGCGGGGGGGCGGGATACGCAGTATTTT.